This T cell receptor (beta chain) was profiled in a study of molecular identifiers for immune sequencing clone quantification. Study-level results: Should identical TCR molecules share a barcode, the sizes of highly expanded clones could be underestimated. Investigators reportedly could detect spiked Jurkat TCR RNA from one cell among about a million naive cells.

When naive CD8 T cells were sorted, they were gated as CD8+CD4-CCR7+CD45RA+. Each CDR3 protein gets one entry after TCRdb re-called the PCR reads with MiXCR. Seen here are approximately 630,000 distinct CDR3 sequences, roughly 25% observed once, and the top ten hold 0.75% to 0.8%. V shed 1 base and J shed 10 bases, with 16 bases lying between them. Germline CDR1 DFQATT, CDR2 SNEGSKA (reference sequence). The CDR3 totals 14 residues. This clonotype has at least ten counts. Its antigen remains unknown. The chain joins TRBV20-1 to TRBJ1-4, with unresolved D. The receptor's source is a human donor in good health. Some libraries in this study had Jurkat cell RNA spiked in. Sequenced input: naive CD8+ T cells from blood, with Jurkat cell RNA spiked in. Specified subset: FACS-sorted CD8+CD4-CCR7+CD45RA+ naive T cells. CDR3 sequence reads: CSARGVTGDGKLFF. CDR3 nucleotide sequence: TGCAGTGCTAGAGGTGTAACGGGCGACGGAAAACTGTTTTTT.